The sequence of this T cell receptor beta chain was determined in a study of cytomegalovirus exposure and HLA in healthy donors. The donors gave bone marrow, and they were healthy. Findings of the study overall: The classifier reportedly diagnosed cytomegalovirus status with high specificity and sensitivity.

Remarks on this clone: Its antigen is unidentified.

Primers: 60 Vbeta forward and 13 Jbeta reverse. Sequenced by immunoSEQ multiplex PCR; TCRdb stores in-frame clones only, minus some. The repertoire includes approximately 100,000 clones, more than 60% of them detected once, and approximately 15% sits in the top ten. The origin of this receptor is a man aged 55 to 70 in good health and CMV-seropositive. The sample consisted of PBMCs.

The CDR3 protein is CASSPAGGGATGELFF. CDR3 bases: TGTGCCAGCAGCCCCGCCGGCGGGGGGGCCACCGGGGAGCTGTTTTTT. V is TRBV11-2 and J is TRBJ2-2, with TRBD2 identical over 9 bases. V was clipped by 5 bases and J by 4 bases; unmatched bases: 8. This CDR3 has 16 amino acids. Per germline, CDR1 SGHAT and CDR2 FQNNGV.